The clone carrying this TCR beta chain was seen many times. This specimen belongs to a study of T-cell reconstitution after alpha-beta-depleted transplantation in children. Trimming took off 5 bases at V and 12 bases at J, with 23 bases between the two ends. Germline V gene data show CDR1 as MRHNA and CDR2 as SNTAGT. The CDR3 is 15 residues long. The TCRbeta library incorporated unique molecular identifiers. Each CDR3 protein is one row after TCRdb ran MiXCR on the PCR reads. The sample carries approximately 590,000 distinct CDR3 sequences, roughly a tenth recorded once. The J gene is TRBJ2-1, the V gene TRBV6-4; possibly TRBD2 for D (5 bases). Sequenced here: PBMCs from the stem cell graft donor, sampled from the stem cell graft. The sequence came from a human donor who donated a stem cell graft to a child with acute myeloid leukemia. The CDR3 protein is CASSPAPGVRMGQFF. CDR3 bases: TGTGCCAGCAGTCCCGCACCCGGGGTACGAATGGGGCAGTTCTTC.